This entry lists 6 T cell receptor beta chains sequenced from one sample in a study of shared clonotypes between healthy human individuals. Using immunoSEQ multiplex PCR, the repertoire was profiled, and TCRdb retains in-frame clones only, with some absent. The sample has 1,400,000 or so clones; around 98.5% are singletons. Input material: naive CD4+ T cells sorted from blood. Subset noted: CD45RA+ positively selected. Receptor source: a man between 25 and 39 years old in good health.

This clone has a single count. This rearrangement joins TRBV15 to TRBJ2-2; D is possibly TRBD1 (5 bases). V was cut by 1 base and J by 5 bases, with 14 bases left in between. The CDR3 covers 16 residues. The germline CDR1 and CDR2 sequences are LNHNV and YYDKDF (reference sequence). The CDR3 region has the DNA TGTGCCACCAGCAGAGTGGCCGGGCAGGGAACCGGGGAGCTGTTTTTT. Residues: CATSRVAGQGTGELFF.

A single count supports this clone. The CDR3 DNA follows: TGTGCCAGTAGTTTAATATGGGACGTTTCCTACGAGCAGTACTTC. Amino acids: CASSLIWDVSYEQYF. The chain employs TRBV19 and TRBJ2-7; D could derive from TRBD1 or TRBD2 (5 bases each). The CDR3 consists of 15 residues. Germline V gene sequence: CDR1 LNHDA, CDR2 SQIVND (reference sequence). V lost 5 bases and J lost 1, with 15 bases in between.

This clone was recorded once. The rearrangement links TRBV10-3 to TRBJ2-3, with 11 bases identical to TRBD2. Germline CDR1 and CDR2: ENHRY and SYGVKD. The CDR3 has 15 amino acids. V shed 6 bases, J shed 6 bases, and the junction held 8 bases outside the gene matches. The CDR3 DNA reads TGTGCCATCAGGGAGGAGGCTAGCGGGAGGGATACGCAGTATTTT. Its protein is CAIREEASGRDTQYF.

The rearrangement joins TRBV27 to TRBJ1-2; 8 bases line up with TRBD1. Trimming removed 6 bases from V and 6 bases from J; junction bases left unmatched: 6. The CDR3 totals 13 residues. The V gene's germline CDR1 is MNHEY and CDR2 SMNVEV (reference sequence). The CDR3 sequence is CASSPPGGNGYTF. The CDR3 DNA follows: TGTGCCAGCAGCCCACCAGGGGGCAATGGCTACACCTTC.

V gene TRBV7-9 combines with J gene TRBJ2-1, with 7 bases aligning to TRBD1. The CDR3 extends over 13 amino acids. J was trimmed by 11 bases and V by 5 bases; bases with no gene match: 9. Germline CDR1 and CDR2: SEHNR and FQNEAQ (reference sequence). For the CDR3, the DNA is TGTGCCAGCAGCATAACCGGGGACAGCCAGCAGTTCTTC. Encoded protein: CASSITGDSQQFF.

In its sample, this clone was seen once. The J gene is TRBJ2-1, the V gene TRBV5-1; D is ambiguous. Germline V gene data show CDR1 as SGHRS and CDR2 as YFSETQ. The CDR3 loop spans 14 amino acids. Deletions cut 0 bases from V and 0 bases from J, with 4 bases between. Here the CDR3 reads CASSLAPSYNEQFF. In nucleotides, the CDR3 is TGCGCCAGCAGCTTGGCACCCTCCTACAATGAGCAGTTCTTC.